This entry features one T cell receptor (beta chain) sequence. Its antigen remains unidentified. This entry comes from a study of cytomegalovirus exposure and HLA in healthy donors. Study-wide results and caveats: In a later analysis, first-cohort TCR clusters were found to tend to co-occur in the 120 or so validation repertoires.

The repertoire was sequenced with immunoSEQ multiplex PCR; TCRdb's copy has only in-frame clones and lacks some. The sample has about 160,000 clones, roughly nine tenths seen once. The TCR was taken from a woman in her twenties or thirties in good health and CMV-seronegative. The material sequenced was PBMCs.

The CDR3 DNA follows: TGTGCCAGCAGGGAGCGGGAGGACACCGGGGAGCTGTTTTTT. It codes for CASREREDTGELFF. V usage is TRBV4-2 and J usage is TRBJ2-2; 9 bases line up with TRBD2. The CDR3 covers 14 residues. The V and J ends lost 6 bases and 3 bases, in that order; junction bases with no gene match: 2. The germline V gene has CDR1 LGHNA and CDR2 YNFKEQ.